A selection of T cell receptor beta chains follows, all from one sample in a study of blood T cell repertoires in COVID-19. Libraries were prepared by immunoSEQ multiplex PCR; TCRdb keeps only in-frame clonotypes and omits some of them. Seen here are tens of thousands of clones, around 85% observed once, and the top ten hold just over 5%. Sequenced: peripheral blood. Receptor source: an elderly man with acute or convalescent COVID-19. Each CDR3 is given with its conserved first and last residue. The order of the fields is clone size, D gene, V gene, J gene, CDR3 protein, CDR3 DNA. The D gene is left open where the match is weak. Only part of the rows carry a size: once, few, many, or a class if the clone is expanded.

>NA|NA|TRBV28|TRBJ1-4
CASSLWGEVNEKLFF
TGTGCCAGCAGTCTCTGGGGGGAGGTGAATGAAAAACTGTTTTTT
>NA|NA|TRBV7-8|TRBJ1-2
CASSLDRADGYTF
TGTGCCAGCAGCTTAGACAGGGCCGATGGCTACACCTTC
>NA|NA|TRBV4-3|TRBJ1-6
CASSLNGEDSPLHF
TGCGCCAGCAGCCTCAACGGGGAGGACTCACCCCTCCACTTT
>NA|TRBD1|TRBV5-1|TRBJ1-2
CASSQPTGDGGYTF
TGCGCCAGCAGCCAACCGACAGGGGATGGGGGCTACACCTTC
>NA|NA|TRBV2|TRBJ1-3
CASRTGASGNTIYF
TGTGCCAGCAGAACAGGAGCCTCTGGAAACACCATATATTTT
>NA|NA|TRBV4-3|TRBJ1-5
CASSQETGSNQPQHF
TGCGCCAGCAGCCAAGAAACAGGTAGCAATCAGCCCCAGCATTTT
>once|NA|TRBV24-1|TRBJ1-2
CATSGDKNYGYTF
TGTGCCACCAGTGGGGACAAGAACTATGGCTACACCTTC
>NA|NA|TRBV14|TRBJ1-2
CASSQYGTWNGYTF
TGTGCCAGCAGCCAATACGGGACATGGAATGGCTACACCTTC
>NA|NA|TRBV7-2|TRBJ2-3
CASSPKRGDTQYF
TGTGCCAGCAGCCCCAAGAGAGGAGATACGCAGTATTTT
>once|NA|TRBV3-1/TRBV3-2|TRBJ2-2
CASSQGEAGELFF
TGTGCCAGCAGCCAAGGAGAGGCCGGGGAGCTGTTTTTT
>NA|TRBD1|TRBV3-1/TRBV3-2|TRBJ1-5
CASSQRAGGENQPQHF
TGTGCCAGCAGCCAAAGGGCAGGGGGCGAAAATCAGCCCCAGCATTTT
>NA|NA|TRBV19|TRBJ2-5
CASSITGAEETQYF
TGTGCCAGTAGTATCACCGGAGCGGAGGAGACCCAGTACTTC
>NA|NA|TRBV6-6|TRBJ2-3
CASSPSPAVDTQYF
TGTGCCAGCAGTCCGAGCCCGGCGGTAGATACGCAGTATTTT
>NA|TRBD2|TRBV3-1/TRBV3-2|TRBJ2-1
CASSQKKGLAGYNEQFF
TGTGCCAGCAGCCAAAAAAAGGGACTAGCGGGATACAATGAGCAGTTCTTC
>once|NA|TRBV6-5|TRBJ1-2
CASSYADYGGGYGYTF
TGTGCCAGCAGTTACGCCGATTATGGGGGAGGATATGGCTACACCTTC
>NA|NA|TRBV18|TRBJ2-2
CASSPPPGTGELFF
TGTGCCAGCTCACCACCTCCGGGGACCGGGGAGCTGTTTTTT
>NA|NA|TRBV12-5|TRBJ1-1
CASGPGQRNTEAFF
TGTGCTAGTGGCCCCGGACAGAGGAACACTGAAGCTTTCTTT
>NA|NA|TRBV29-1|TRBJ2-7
CSGWRVTGSSYEQYF
TGCAGCGGCTGGCGGGTGACGGGGAGCTCCTACGAGCAGTACTTC
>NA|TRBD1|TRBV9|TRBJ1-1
CASSYLDRGTEAFF
TGTGCCAGCAGCTATCTCGACAGGGGCACTGAAGCTTTCTTT
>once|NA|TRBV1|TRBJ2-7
CTSSQEGRGRGAKNEQYF
TGCACCAGCAGCCAAGAGGGAAGGGGACGGGGGGCCAAAAACGAGCAGTACTTC
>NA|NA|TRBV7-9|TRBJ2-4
CASSSGKGDIQYF
TGTGCCAGCAGCTCAGGGAAGGGGGACATTCAGTACTTC
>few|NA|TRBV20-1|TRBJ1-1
CSASYSRGGTEAFF
TGCAGTGCTAGTTACAGCAGGGGTGGCACTGAAGCTTTCTTT
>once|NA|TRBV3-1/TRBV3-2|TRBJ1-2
CASSQRPAYGYTF
TGTGCCAGCAGCCAGAGGCCTGCCTATGGCTACACCTTC
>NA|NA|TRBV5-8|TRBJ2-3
CASSLAGVGTDTQYF
TGTGCCAGCAGCTTGGCCGGAGTCGGCACAGATACGCAGTATTTT
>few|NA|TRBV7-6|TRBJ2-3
CASSFRTPTTTDTQYF
TGTGCCAGCAGCTTCCGGACACCTACAACCACAGATACGCAGTATTTT
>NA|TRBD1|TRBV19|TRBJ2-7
CASSSRQGVYEQYF
TGTGCCAGTAGTTCGAGACAGGGGGTCTACGAGCAGTACTTC
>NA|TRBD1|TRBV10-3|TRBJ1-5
CAIRDQEGANQPQHF
TGTGCCATCAGAGATCAGGAGGGGGCCAATCAGCCCCAGCATTTT
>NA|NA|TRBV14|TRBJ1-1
CASSQERQGNTEAFF
TGTGCCAGCAGCCAAGAACGGCAGGGGAACACTGAAGCTTTCTTT
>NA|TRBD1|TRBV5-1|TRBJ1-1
CASSLTGTGGEAFF
TGCGCCAGCAGCCTGACAGGGACAGGGGGAGAAGCTTTCTTT
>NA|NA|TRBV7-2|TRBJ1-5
CASSWGYGARRANQPQHF
TGTGCCAGCAGCTGGGGGTATGGAGCCCGGAGGGCTAATCAGCCCCAGCATTTT
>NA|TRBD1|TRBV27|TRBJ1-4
CASNAQGSGEKLFF
TGTGCCAGCAACGCACAGGGGTCGGGGGAAAAACTGTTTTTT
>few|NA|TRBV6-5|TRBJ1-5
CASSSSGRQPQHF
TGTGCCAGCAGTTCCTCCGGTCGTCAGCCCCAGCATTTT
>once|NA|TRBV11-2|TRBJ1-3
CASSLDFGGHSGNTIYF
TGTGCCAGCAGCTTAGACTTCGGCGGCCACTCTGGAAACACCATATATTTT
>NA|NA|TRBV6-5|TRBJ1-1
CASSSSALMNTEAFF
TGTGCCAGCAGTTCCAGCGCACTGATGAACACTGAAGCTTTCTTT
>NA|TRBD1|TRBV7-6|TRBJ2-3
CASSLGDRAVETDTQYF
TGTGCCAGCAGCTTAGGGGACAGGGCGGTCGAGACAGATACGCAGTATTTT